The table lists the clone carrying this T cell receptor (beta chain) with many counts. Antigen unknown. This sample is drawn from a study of T cell responses to AZD1222 COVID-19 vaccine. As for the study in general: Analysis merged second doses at about 4 or about 12 weeks.

The study, taken as a whole, reports: Clonal diversity was possibly underestimated, and the donors were mostly white British, with more females.

Using immunoSEQ multiplex PCR, the repertoire was profiled, and TCRdb retains in-frame clones only, with some absent. The sample has fewer than 100,000 clones; about 88% are singletons. The CDR3 runs 11 residues. CDR1 and CDR2 from the germline V gene are MNHEY and SVGAGI. Trimming pared 8 bases from V and 8 bases from J, leaving 12 bases between. V is TRBV6-5 and J is TRBJ1-1; tentatively, D is TRBD1 (6 bases). The sample consisted of peripheral blood, taken on day 0 of AZD1222 vaccination. This receptor was identified in an adult in good health. In nucleotides, the CDR3 is TGTGCCAGCTGCCAGGGGAGGGAAGCTTTCTTT. Its translation is CASCQGREAFF.